This T cell receptor beta chain was identified in a study of blood T cell repertoires in COVID-19 (dated by TCRdb to between 2020 and 2021). Looking at the study overall: Samples covering the acute and convalescent phases of COVID-19 were provided by collaborators in the United States, Italy and Spain. The material from the prospective study consisted of cDNA or gDNA derived from T cells, B-cell-depleted T cells, or PBMCs. Subjects who had been exposed to COVID-19, were actively infected with it, or had recovered from it provided the deeply sampled blood TCRbeta repertoires that made up the dataset. The repertoires were released in a freely available public database meant as a resource for research on the immune response to SARS-CoV-2. Samples were obtained from the ongoing ImmuneRACE study (first 160 participants) and from about 1,300 subjects provided by 6 global collaborators. Sample metadata almost always included a de-identified subject ID, COVID-19 status, age in years and sex. HLA class I and class II types, where available, came from metadata supplied by the sample provider rather than from assay-based typing.

CDR1 SGHTA and CDR2 FQGNSA were looked up in the germline V gene. V is pruned by 3 bases and J by 4 bases, leaving 6 bases of the junction without a gene match. The CDR3 goes from the cysteine to the phenylalanine over 15 residues. Just the 45-base CDR3 DNA is kept, in frame starting at base 1. Turning to this clone: Its antigen is not yet known. There are no base qualities to consult, and no much larger clone falls within one base.

Participants in the prospective study were aged about 18 to 95 years, lived in 20 to 25 United States geographic areas, and enrolled through a virtual design. In the prospective study, cohorts were assigned on the basis of participant-reported clinical history obtained from a screening survey and a study questionnaire. Recovered participants in ImmuneRACE Cohort 3 were defined by two consecutive negative NP/OP PCR tests, clearance by a healthcare professional, or resolution of symptoms. Mobile phlebotomists in the prospective study collected whole blood, serum and a nasopharyngeal or oropharyngeal swab from every participant. Additional blood draws and questionnaires over an approximately two-month period could optionally be provided by prospective study participants. Blood samples from the prospective study were shipped frozen or at room temperature prior to DNA extraction. The immunoSEQ Assay, a bias-controlled multiplex PCR, was used to amplify TCRbeta CDR3 regions from genomic DNA. Under the source paper's analysis protocol: The number of nucleated cells in each sample was estimated from the amplification of reference gene primers within the assay. Sequence reads were collapsed and filtered to measure the absolute abundance of every unique TCRbeta CDR3 rearrangement. For each sample, productive Simpson clonality was calculated as the square root of Simpson's diversity index over productive rearrangements. Held by TCRdb, this immuneACCESS table contains in-frame sequences only and omits some clones. Under half of the omission traces to an unresolved V gene where checked; the cause of the rest is unknown. V and J calls and clone size follow that table, whereas D and trimming were derived from the DNA. In all, the sample holds 250,000 to 400,000 clones, and around 87% of those were seen once. The ten largest clonotypes hold roughly 5.3% of the sample.

Here is what the overall study found, with its caveats: Clinical and demographic metadata were provided uncurated, with the amount varying by source and participant.

Sample: PBMCs or T cells enriched from blood (not recorded which). This receptor was taken from a woman aged 30 to 39 who had recovered from COVID-19. The rearrangement combines TRBV7-2 with TRBJ1-3; 7 nucleotides in the junction match TRBD1. The bases read TGTGCCAGCAGCTTGGAGGGGGCGAGAGGAAACACCATATATTTT. Translated, this gives CASSLEGARGNTIYF.